A single sample gave rise to the 24 T cell receptor beta chains below, sequenced in a study of T cell responses to AZD1222 COVID-19 vaccine. Only in-frame clones appear in the TCRdb table, and some are missing; sequencing was by immunoSEQ multiplex PCR. The sample has fewer than 200,000 clones, about 87% seen once. Source: peripheral blood, taken on day 0 of AZD1222 vaccination. Source of these receptors: an adult in good health.

This CDR3 reads CASSLMGLAGGPGNIQYF. The CDR3 nucleotides read TGTGCCAGCAGTCTTATGGGACTAGCGGGAGGGCCGGGAAACATTCAGTACTTC. V usage is TRBV27 and J usage is TRBJ2-4; 16 bases are shared with TRBD2. The CDR3 has 18 amino acids. The junction had 10 bases not matched to a gene; V was cut back by 5 bases and J by 6 bases. The V gene's germline CDR1 is MNHEY and CDR2 SMNVEV (reference sequence).

In the case of this clone: Other DNA sequences in this sample translate to the same CDR3. The V gene is TRBV28, the J gene TRBJ2-7, with D unclear. The CDR3 consists of 11 residues. V shed 5 bases and J shed 3 bases, with 5 bases lying between them. In germline, CDR1 is MDHEN, CDR2 SYDVKM. The CDR3 nucleotides are TGTGCCAGCAGTCTGGGCTACGAGCAGTACTTC. Translation: CASSLGYEQYF.

The chain is built from TRBV27 and TRBJ2-2, with 11 nucleotides matching TRBD1. Germline CDR1 MNHEY, CDR2 SMNVEV (reference sequence). The V gene end was trimmed by 5 bases and the J gene end by 6 bases; junction bases not matched to a gene: 11. The CDR3 extends over 17 amino acids. This CDR3 is CASSHFLGTGGPGELFF. CDR3 coding DNA: TGTGCCAGCAGTCATTTCCTCGGGACAGGGGGACCCGGGGAGCTGTTTTTT.

This clone was picked up one time. The rearrangement links TRBV6-5 to TRBJ1-2; no clear D gene. This CDR3 comprises 14 residues. Trimming cost V 1 base and J 4 bases, with 10 bases left between them. Germline CDR1 and CDR2: MNHEY and SVGAGI. The CDR3 spells CASSYLGLSYGYTF. The CDR3 DNA reads as TGTGCCAGCAGTTACTTGGGATTGAGCTATGGCTACACCTTC.

The genes are TRBV7-9 and TRBJ1-4; a possible D gene is TRBD1 (5 bases). Trimming pared 7 bases from V and 6 bases from J, leaving 18 bases between. Per the germline V gene, CDR1 is SEHNR and CDR2 is FQNEAQ (reference sequence). The CDR3 length is 15 residues. DNA of the CDR3: TGTGCCAGCACCTTCGGGGGGGTCGGCTATGAAAAACTGTTTTTT. It encodes CASTFGGVGYEKLFF.

The chain recombines TRBV5-4 with TRBJ2-1; perhaps TRBD2 as D (7 bases). The V end lost 3 bases, the J end lost 7 bases, and 20 bases lay between the germline ends. Germline CDR1 and CDR2: SGHNT and YYREEE (reference sequence). The CDR3 spans 16 residues. CDR3 sequence (DNA): TGTGCCAGCAGCTCCCGGCTAGAGGGGGGGGGTAATGAGCAGTTCTTC. Its protein product is CASSSRLEGGGNEQFF.

The rearrangement joins TRBV30 to TRBJ2-1; TRBD2 matches at 10 bases. Germline trimming cut 2 bases from V and 7 bases from J; bases unmatched to any gene: 14. Germline lookup yields CDR1 GTSNPN and CDR2 SVGIG (reference sequence). The CDR3 consists of 17 residues. The CDR3 bases are TGTGCCTGGAGTAAACGGGGCGGAGGGACTAGCGCTAATGAGCAGTTCTTC. Translating gives CAWSKRGGGTSANEQFF.

The CDR3 loop reads CASRWGQIQETQYF. The DNA of the CDR3 is TGTGCCAGCAGGTGGGGACAGATCCAAGAGACCCAGTACTTC. The genes are TRBV6-5 and TRBJ2-5; 7 bases align to TRBD1. Germline CDR1 is MNHEY and CDR2 is SVGAGI. This CDR3 has 14 residues. V gave up 6 bases and J gave up 1 base; unmatched junction bases: 5.

The CDR3 DNA reads TGCGCCAGCAGCTTTGACCAAAGCTCTGGAAACACCATATATTTT. Its translation: CASSFDQSSGNTIYF. The chain employs TRBV5-1 and TRBJ1-3; D uncertain. Trimming removed 2 bases at V and 0 bases at J, with 9 bases between. Germline CDR1 SGHRS, CDR2 YFSETQ. The CDR3 contains 15 residues.

The CDR3: CASSLDGVGTGSPLHF. As DNA, the CDR3 is TGTGCCAGCAGCTTAGATGGGGTAGGGACTGGTTCACCCCTCCACTTT. The rearrangement joins TRBV7-6 to TRBJ1-6, with a weak D call TRBD1 (5 bases). V was clipped by 1 base and J by 9 bases, with 16 bases between them. Germline V gives CDR1 SGHVS, CDR2 FNYEAQ. This CDR3 region has 16 residues.

This clone was counted once. The chain joins TRBV28 to TRBJ2-7; D is perhaps TRBD2 (5 bases). Germline CDR1 is MDHEN and CDR2 is SYDVKM. Trimming took off 10 bases at V and 0 bases at J, with 22 bases between the two ends. The CDR3 is made up of 16 amino acids. The CDR3 bases are TGTGCCACCCGAGGGCTCCGGGGAGAGAGCTCCTACGAGCAGTACTTC. It is translated as CATRGLRGESSYEQYF.

CDR3 nucleotides: TGTGCCAGCAGCTTTACAGGGGCGCAGGAAAAACTGTTTTTT. Its translation is CASSFTGAQEKLFF. The V and J genes are TRBV7-2 and TRBJ1-4; TRBD1 aligns across 7 bases. After removal of 3 bases from V and 8 bases from J, the junction contained 6 bases not matched to a gene. Germline CDR1 is SGHTA and CDR2 is FQGNSA. The length of the CDR3 is 14 residues.

This chain links TRBV4-1 with TRBJ2-5, with D possibly TRBD2 on 5 matching bases. CDR1 and CDR2 from the germline V gene are MGHRA and YSYEKL. The germline V and J ends were trimmed by 1 base and 5 bases, with 11 bases remaining between them. This CDR3 contains 14 residues. CDR3: CASSQALGRETQYF. For the CDR3, the DNA is TGCGCCAGCAGCCAAGCACTAGGACGGGAGACCCAGTACTTC.

The chain carries TRBV27 and TRBJ1-1; TRBD1 agrees at 7 bases. Germline V gene lookup returns CDR1 MNHEY and CDR2 SMNVEV (reference sequence). This CDR3 is built from 15 residues. Unmatched junction bases numbered 3, after V lost 2 bases and J lost 0 bases. CDR3: CASSLSDRVNTEAFF. The CDR3 DNA follows: TGTGCCAGCAGTTTAAGCGACAGGGTGAACACTGAAGCTTTCTTT.

The genes are TRBV2 and TRBJ2-7; D is perhaps TRBD1 (5 bases). Trimming pared 2 bases from V and 9 bases from J, leaving 14 bases between. Germline V gene data show CDR1 as SNHLY and CDR2 as FYNNEI. The CDR3 has 13 residues. Here the CDR3 DNA reads TGTGCCAGCAGTGAATTGGTTGGGGCAGGGCAGTACTTC. Translation: CASSELVGAGQYF.

The rearrangement joins TRBV7-2 to TRBJ2-7; 13 bases are shared with TRBD2. The CDR3 is 18 residues long. Germline-derived CDR1 and CDR2 are SGHTA and FQGNSA. V trimming: 6 bases; J trimming: 6 bases; junction bases outside the gene matches: 17. The chain's CDR3 is CASSPPGLAGVKGVEQYF. CDR3 sequence (DNA): TGTGCCAGCAGTCCCCCTGGACTAGCGGGAGTAAAGGGTGTCGAGCAGTACTTC.

The chain uses TRBV28 and TRBJ1-2, with TRBD1 as a possible D gene (5 bases). The germline gives CDR1 MDHEN, CDR2 SYDVKM. The CDR3 loop spans 11 amino acids. The CDR3 DNA is TGTGGTTCCGGGGGAGACTATGGCTACACCTTC. It yields the protein CGSGGDYGYTF.

The genes are TRBV27 and TRBJ2-5, with TRBD1 matching over 7 bases. Germline loops: CDR1 MNHEY, CDR2 SMNVEV (reference sequence). J gave up 6 bases and V 3 bases, and 7 bases lay outside the gene matches. The CDR3 extends over 14 amino acids. The CDR3 spells CASSLTGSIKTQYF. CDR3 nucleotides: TGTGCCAGCAGTTTGACAGGGTCGATAAAGACCCAGTACTTC.

In the case of this clone: At the DNA level, this CDR3 is encoded by other sequences in the same sample as well. The rearrangement links TRBV3-1 (or the pseudogene TRBV3-2) to TRBJ1-1; D may be TRBD1 (5 bases). This CDR3 has 14 amino acids. Germline CDR1 LGHDT, CDR2 YNNKEL (reference sequence). V dropped 0 bases and J dropped 2 bases, with 7 bases sitting between them. CDR3 in DNA: TGTGCCAGCAGCCAAGAGGACACTAACACTGAAGCTTTCTTT. Amino acid sequence: CASSQEDTNTEAFF.

V and J are TRBV25-1 and TRBJ1-2; 7 bases fit TRBD1. V shed 2 bases and J 8 bases; nucleotides not matched to a gene: 11. Germline V gene data show CDR1 as MGHDK and CDR2 as SYGVNS. There are 15 residues in the CDR3. Here the CDR3 DNA reads TGTGCCAGCAGTGAACCTGGAGAGGGGGCAGGGGGCTACACCTTC. Residues: CASSEPGEGAGGYTF.

The V call is TRBV20-1, the J call TRBJ2-1; 10 bases are a match to TRBD2. The germline CDR1 and CDR2 sequences are DFQATT and SNEGSKA (reference sequence). With V trimmed by 3 bases and J by 4 bases, 3 bases remained unmatched. This CDR3 contains 14 residues. The CDR3 nucleotides are TGCAGTGCTAGTCATAGCGGGAGGTACAATGAGCAGTTCTTC. Protein sequence: CSASHSGRYNEQFF.

The genes are TRBV27 and TRBJ1-4; D is perhaps TRBD1 (5 bases). Per the germline V gene, CDR1 is MNHEY and CDR2 is SMNVEV (reference sequence). This CDR3 has 12 amino acids. V shed 6 bases and J shed 8 bases, with 10 bases lying between them. Written as DNA, the CDR3 is TGTGCCAGCAGGCAGGGTGGGGAAAAACTGTTTTTT. Translated: CASRQGGEKLFF.

The chain uses TRBV2 and TRBJ2-3; D unclear. The length of the CDR3 is 14 residues. V lost 5 bases and J lost 5, with 14 bases in between. The germline V gene encodes CDR1 SNHLY and CDR2 FYNNEI. CDR3 DNA: TGTGCCAGCAGTATCTGGCCTTTAAGAGATACGCAGTATTTT. This sequence encodes CASSIWPLRDTQYF.

This chain uses TRBV28 with TRBJ2-2, with 10 bases aligning to TRBD2. Unmatched junction bases numbered 8, after V lost 5 bases and J lost 5 bases. This CDR3 contains 16 residues. Germline lookup yields CDR1 MDHEN and CDR2 SYDVKM. CDR3: CASSTPSGRGTGELFF. CDR3 in DNA: TGTGCCAGCAGTACCCCGAGCGGGAGGGGGACCGGGGAGCTGTTTTTT.